The rows below give T cell receptor beta chains drawn from one sample of a study of T-cell reconstitution after alpha-beta-depleted transplantation in children. TCRdb fed the PCR reads into MiXCR, producing one record per CDR3 protein. Here the sample spans hundreds of thousands of distinct CDR3 sequences, approximately 15% being singletons. This specimen consisted of PBMCs from the stem cell graft donor, obtained from the stem cell graft. These receptors were collected from a human donor who donated a stem cell graft to a child with acute myeloid leukemia. CDR3s include the opening cysteine and the closing phenylalanine or tryptophan. A D gene is named only where the DNA matches it firmly. Clone size is given for some rows only: seen once, a few or many times, or a class if the clone is expanded.

abundance,j_gene,v_gene,d_gene,CDR3nt,CDR3aa
many,TRBJ2-5,TRBV11-2,NA,TGTGCCAGCAGCTCCAGGACCCCCCTTGAGACCCAGTACTTC,CASSSRTPLETQYF
many,TRBJ2-6,TRBV20-1,NA,TGCAGTGCTACCAGGGGTAGCTCTGGGGCCAACGTCCTGACTTTC,CSATRGSSGANVLTF
few,TRBJ2-1,TRBV27,TRBD1,TGTGCCAGCACCCCTTGGGACAGAGACAATGAGCAGTTCTTC,CASTPWDRDNEQFF
many,TRBJ2-3,TRBV20-1,TRBD2,TGCAGTGCTATCGCACTAGCGGGGGGTTGGGGCACAGATACGCAGTATTTT,CSAIALAGGWGTDTQYF
few,TRBJ2-1,TRBV7-2,TRBD2,TGTGCCAGCAGCTTAGGCGCGGGGGGGCCGGTGGAGCAGTTCTTC,CASSLGAGGPVEQFF
NA,TRBJ1-4,TRBV28,TRBD1,TGTGCCAGCAGTTCCTCCGGGACAGGGGTGGAAAAACTGTTTTTT,CASSSSGTGVEKLFF
few,TRBJ1-5,TRBV6-6,NA,TGTGCCAGCAGTTACGGGGGCAAGCAGCCCCAGCATTTT,CASSYGGKQPQHF
NA,TRBJ2-5,TRBV6-1,TRBD1,TGTGCCAGCAGTCCCCTAGGGACAGCCCAAGAGACCCAGTACTTC,CASSPLGTAQETQYF
many,TRBJ2-1,TRBV5-5,TRBD1,TGTGCCAGCAGCCCCGGACGACAGGGAATCTTTACCGAGCAGTTCTTC,CASSPGRQGIFTEQFF
few,TRBJ2-1,TRBV15,TRBD1,TGTGCCACCAGCATCGACAGGGGCTCCTACAATGAGCAGTTCTTC,CATSIDRGSYNEQFF
NA,TRBJ2-4,TRBV3-1,TRBD1,TGTGCCAGCTCCCAAGGGACAGGGGTTTCTTTAGCCAAAAACATTCAGTACTTC,CASSQGTGVSLAKNIQYF
NA,TRBJ2-5,TRBV7-2,TRBD1,TGTGCCAGCAGCTTACCAGCCAGGGGGGAGACCCAGTACTTC,CASSLPARGETQYF